This T cell receptor (beta chain) was profiled in a study of technical replicates of blood from several donors. The V end was cut by 3 bases, the J end by 5 bases, with 15 bases between. The germline gives CDR1 SGHRS, CDR2 YFSETQ. The length of the CDR3 is 15 residues. The method was immunoSEQ multiplex PCR; TCRdb's version includes in-frame clones alone and lacks a portion of them. Here the sample spans approximately 73,000 clones, roughly 94% being singletons. The chain joins TRBV5-1 to TRBJ2-1; the D gene is possibly TRBD2 (5 bases). The sequencing sample was made of T cells isolated from PBMCs. The sequence came from a human donor in good health. CDR3 DNA sequence: TGCGCCAGCAGCTCCACACCGGGGTTTAACAATGAGCAGTTCTTC. It encodes CASSSTPGFNNEQFF.